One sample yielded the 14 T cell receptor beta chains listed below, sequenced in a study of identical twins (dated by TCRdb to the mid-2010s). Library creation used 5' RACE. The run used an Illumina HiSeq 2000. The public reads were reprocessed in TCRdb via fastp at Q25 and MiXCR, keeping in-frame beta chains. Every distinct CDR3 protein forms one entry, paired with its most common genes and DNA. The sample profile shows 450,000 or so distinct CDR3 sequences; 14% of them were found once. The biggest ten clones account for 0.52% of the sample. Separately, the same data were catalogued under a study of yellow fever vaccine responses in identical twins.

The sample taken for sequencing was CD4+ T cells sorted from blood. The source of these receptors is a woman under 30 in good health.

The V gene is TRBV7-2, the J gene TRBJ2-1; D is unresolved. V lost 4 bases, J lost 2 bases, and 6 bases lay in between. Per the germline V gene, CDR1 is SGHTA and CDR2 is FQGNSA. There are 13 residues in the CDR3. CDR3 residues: CASSYGPYNEQFF. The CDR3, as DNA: TGTGCCAGCAGCTACGGCCCCTACAATGAGCAGTTCTTC.

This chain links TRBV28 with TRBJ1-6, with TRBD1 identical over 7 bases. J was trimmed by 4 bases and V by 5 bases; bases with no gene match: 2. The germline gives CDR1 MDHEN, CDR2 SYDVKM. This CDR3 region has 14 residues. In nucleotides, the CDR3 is TGTGCCAGCAGTCGACAGGGTTATAATTCACCCCTCCACTTT. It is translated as CASSRQGYNSPLHF.

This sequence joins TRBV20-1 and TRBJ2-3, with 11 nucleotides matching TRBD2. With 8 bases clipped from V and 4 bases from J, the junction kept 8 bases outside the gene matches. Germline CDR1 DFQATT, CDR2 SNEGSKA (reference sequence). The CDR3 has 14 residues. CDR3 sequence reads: CSRWSSGGADTQYF. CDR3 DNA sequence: TGCAGTCGCTGGAGTAGCGGGGGGGCAGATACGCAGTATTTT.

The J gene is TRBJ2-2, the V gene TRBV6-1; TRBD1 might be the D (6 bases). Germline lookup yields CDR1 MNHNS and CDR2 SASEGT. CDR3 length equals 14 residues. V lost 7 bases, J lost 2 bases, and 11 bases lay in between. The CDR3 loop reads CASTRTANTGELFF. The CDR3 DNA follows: TGTGCCAGCACGCGGACAGCTAACACCGGGGAGCTGTTTTTT.

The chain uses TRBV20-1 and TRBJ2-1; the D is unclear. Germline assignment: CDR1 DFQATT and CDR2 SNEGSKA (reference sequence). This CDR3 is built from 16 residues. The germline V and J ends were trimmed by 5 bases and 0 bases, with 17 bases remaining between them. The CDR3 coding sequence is TGCAGTGCTCAATCCGTTGTCGCGAGCTCCTACAATGAGCAGTTCTTC. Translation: CSAQSVVASSYNEQFF.

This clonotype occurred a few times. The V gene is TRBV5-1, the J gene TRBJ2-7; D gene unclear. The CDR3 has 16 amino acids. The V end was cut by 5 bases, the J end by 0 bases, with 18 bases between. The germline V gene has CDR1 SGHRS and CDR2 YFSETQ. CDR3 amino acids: CASSLDRQVPSYEQYF. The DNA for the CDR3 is TGCGCCAGCAGTTTAGATCGTCAGGTACCCTCCTACGAGCAGTACTTC.

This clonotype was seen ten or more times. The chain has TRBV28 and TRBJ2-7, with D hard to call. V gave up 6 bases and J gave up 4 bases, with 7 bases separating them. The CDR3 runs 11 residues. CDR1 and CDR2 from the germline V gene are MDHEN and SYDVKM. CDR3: CASSHGYEQYF. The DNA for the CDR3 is TGTGCCAGCAGCCACGGATACGAGCAGTACTTC.

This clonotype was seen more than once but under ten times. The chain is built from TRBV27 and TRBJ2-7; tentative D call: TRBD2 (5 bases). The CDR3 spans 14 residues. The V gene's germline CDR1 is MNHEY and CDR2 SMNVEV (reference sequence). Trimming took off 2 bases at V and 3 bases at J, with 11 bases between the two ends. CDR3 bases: TGTGCCAGCAGTTTAAAGTTCCGGGACTACGAGCAGTACTTC. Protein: CASSLKFRDYEQYF.

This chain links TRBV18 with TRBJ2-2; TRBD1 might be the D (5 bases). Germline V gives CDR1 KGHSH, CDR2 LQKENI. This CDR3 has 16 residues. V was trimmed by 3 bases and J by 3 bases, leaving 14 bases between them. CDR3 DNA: TGTGCCAGCTCACCCGCCAGGGCTACGTACACCGGGGAGCTGTTTTTT. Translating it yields CASSPARATYTGELFF.

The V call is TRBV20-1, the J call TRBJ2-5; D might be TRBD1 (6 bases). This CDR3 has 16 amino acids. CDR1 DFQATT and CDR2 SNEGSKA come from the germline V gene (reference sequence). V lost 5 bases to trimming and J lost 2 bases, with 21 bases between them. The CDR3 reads CSAYRFRARGQETQYF. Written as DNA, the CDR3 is TGCAGTGCTTACCGTTTCAGGGCAAGGGGGCAAGAGACCCAGTACTTC.

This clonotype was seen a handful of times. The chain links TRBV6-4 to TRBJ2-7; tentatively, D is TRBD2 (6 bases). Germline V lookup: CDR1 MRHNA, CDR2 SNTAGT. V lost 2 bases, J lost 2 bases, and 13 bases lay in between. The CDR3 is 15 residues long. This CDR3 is CASSDRAGPAYEQYF. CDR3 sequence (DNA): TGTGCCAGCAGTGACCGGGCGGGGCCAGCCTACGAGCAGTACTTC.

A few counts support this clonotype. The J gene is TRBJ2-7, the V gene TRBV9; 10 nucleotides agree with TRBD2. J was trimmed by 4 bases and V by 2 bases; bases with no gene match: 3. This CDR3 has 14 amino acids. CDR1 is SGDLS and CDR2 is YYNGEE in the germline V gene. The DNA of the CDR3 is TGTGCCAGCAGCGTCGCTAGCGGGAGTTACGAGCAGTACTTC. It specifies CASSVASGSYEQYF.

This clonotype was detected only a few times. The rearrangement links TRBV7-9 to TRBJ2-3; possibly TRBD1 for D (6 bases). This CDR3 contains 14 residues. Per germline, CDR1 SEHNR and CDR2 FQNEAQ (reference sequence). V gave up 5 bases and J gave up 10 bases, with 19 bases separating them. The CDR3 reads CASSPLGVPGAQYF. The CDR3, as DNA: TGTGCCAGCAGCCCCTTGGGGGTTCCAGGGGCGCAGTATTTT.

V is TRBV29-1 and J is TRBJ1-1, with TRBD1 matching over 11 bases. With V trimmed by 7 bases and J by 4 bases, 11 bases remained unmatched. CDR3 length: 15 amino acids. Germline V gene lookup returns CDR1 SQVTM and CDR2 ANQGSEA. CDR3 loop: CSGTGTGGKGTEAFF. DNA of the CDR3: TGCAGCGGAACCGGGACAGGGGGTAAAGGCACTGAAGCTTTCTTT.